This T cell receptor beta chain was obtained from a study of shared clonotypes between healthy human individuals. The wider study: Three plates each covered CD4 naive and memory; CD8 naive two, CD8 memory one. Overall study results and limits: Generation probabilities of non-shared clonotypes were lower (relative to those shared by all four donors).

Germline CDR1 reads SGHRS; CDR2 reads YFSETQ. The CDR3 covers 17 residues. The J segment lost 1 base and the V segment lost 0 bases, leaving 4 bases of the junction unmatched. Several immunoSEQ plates held equal portions of the genomic DNA taken from each subset. Here immunoSEQ multiplex PCR was the method, and the copy in TCRdb shows in-frame clones only, minus some. In the table there are 1 million to 1.2 million clones, 60% to 80% of which are singletons. This clone was detected only a few times. Its antigen is unknown. This same CDR3 is encoded by further DNA sequences in the sample. Study donors comprised healthy, HIV-negative adults devoid of recent acute infection or vaccination.

The chain links TRBV5-1 to TRBJ2-6, with TRBD1 matching over 7 bases. The TCR was taken from a man between 18 and 29 years old in good health. Some clones in this sample may be carry-over from other donors' samples. The specimen sequenced was memory CD4+ T cells from PBMCs. Subset described: CD45RA-negative fraction. CDR3: CASSLGQGNSGANVLTF. The CDR3 region has the DNA TGCGCCAGCAGCTTGGGACAGGGTAATTCTGGGGCCAACGTCCTGACTTTC.